This record looks at one TCR beta chain sequence and its context. The antigen remains undetermined. The data are from a study of shared clonotypes between healthy human individuals. As for the study in general: Donors, aged 18 to 49, were a couple of women and a few men.

Germline CDR1 is SGHTA and CDR2 is FQGTGA. The CDR3 sequence is 13 residues long. V lost 6 bases, J lost 4 bases, and 3 bases stayed unmatched. Using immunoSEQ multiplex PCR, the repertoire was profiled, and TCRdb retains in-frame clones only, with some absent. Altogether about 1 million clones are present, approximately 72% being singletons, with the ten largest covering roughly 1.4%. Study observations and caveats: Memory subsets generally showed smaller estimated richness than naive subsets did. The small donor group covered limited genetic and exposure diversity.

Sequencing was carried out using memory CD4+ T cells sorted from blood. Subset described: CD45RA-negative fraction. This chain connects TRBV7-3 to TRBJ1-1; TRBD1 aligns across 9 bases. The TCR was taken from a man younger than 35 in good health. The CDR3 reads CASSADRGTEAFF. The DNA of the CDR3 is TGTGCCAGCAGTGCGGACAGGGGCACTGAAGCTTTCTTT.